This T cell receptor (beta chain) is from a study of T cell responses to AZD1222 COVID-19 vaccine. Findings of the study overall: The repertoires were collected only after the peak T cell response.

A remark on this clone: The antigen is unknown.

Trimming stripped 0 bases from V and 3 bases from J, with 6 bases between. The CDR3 covers 13 residues. The germline V gene has CDR1 SGHRS and CDR2 YFSETQ. The protocol was immunoSEQ multiplex PCR, while the TCRdb copy is restricted to in-frame clones and leaves out a portion. The table records around 67,000 clones, 84% of them present only once. This TCR was sampled from an adult in good health. This sequence joins TRBV5-1 and TRBJ1-2; D unclear. Sample: peripheral blood, taken on day 0 of AZD1222 vaccination. The CDR3, as DNA: TGCGCCAGCAGCTTGGGTGTGGACTATGGCTACACCTTC. Protein product: CASSLGVDYGYTF.